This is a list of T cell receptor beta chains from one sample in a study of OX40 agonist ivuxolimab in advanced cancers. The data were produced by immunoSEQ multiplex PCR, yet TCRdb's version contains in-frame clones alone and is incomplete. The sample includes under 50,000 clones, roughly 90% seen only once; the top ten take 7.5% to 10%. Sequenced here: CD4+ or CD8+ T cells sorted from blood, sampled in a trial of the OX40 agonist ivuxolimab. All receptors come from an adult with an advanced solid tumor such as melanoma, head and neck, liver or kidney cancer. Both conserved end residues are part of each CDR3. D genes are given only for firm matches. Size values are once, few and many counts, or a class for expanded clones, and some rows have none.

CAFMGGVTEKLFF	TGTGCCTTTATGGGGGGAGTAACGGAAAAACTGTTTTTT	TRBJ1-4	TRBV7-9	.	once
CASSWGQWEETQYF	TGTGCCAGCAGTTGGGGACAGTGGGAAGAGACCCAGTACTTC	TRBJ2-5	TRBV6-1	TRBD1	once
CASSGRLAGGKNEQFF	TGTGCCAGCAGCGGGCGACTAGCGGGAGGTAAGAATGAGCAGTTCTTC	TRBJ2-1	TRBV9	TRBD2	.
CASRLAGYNEQFF	TGTGCCAGCAGACTAGCGGGGTACAATGAGCAGTTCTTC	TRBJ2-1	TRBV27	TRBD2	.
CASSLLVAGQVINEQFF	TGTGCCAGCAGCTTGTTGGTCGCCGGACAAGTGATCAATGAGCAGTTCTTC	TRBJ2-1	TRBV5-6	.	.
CASSLAGAEQYF	TGTGCCAGCAGCCTAGCAGGGGCCGAGCAGTACTTC	TRBJ2-7	TRBV28	.	.
CASSRRVTGTNNEQLF	TGTGCCAGCAGCCGACGAGTCACGGGTACCAACAATGAGCAGCTCTTC	TRBJ2-1	TRBV9	.	.
CASTPGLETQYF	TGTGCCAGCACCCCCGGATTAGAGACCCAGTACTTC	TRBJ2-5	TRBV6-6	.	.
CASTTRNTGELFF	TGTGCCAGTACCACAAGAAACACCGGGGAGCTGTTTTTT	TRBJ2-2	TRBV19	.	.
CASSFSGPTDTQYF	TGTGCCAGCAGCTTTAGCGGACCCACAGATACGCAGTATTTT	TRBJ2-3	TRBV7-3	.	.
CASSLETGGLYEQYF	TGTGCCAGCAGCTTAGAAACGGGCGGCCTCTACGAGCAGTACTTC	TRBJ2-7	TRBV11-2	.	.
CASSLVPQAPGELFF	TGTGCCAGCAGCTTGGTCCCTCAAGCCCCGGGGGAGCTGTTTTTT	TRBJ2-2	TRBV7-9	.	.
CASSLEGGYTGELFF	TGTGCCAGCAGCTTAGAAGGAGGGTACACCGGGGAGCTGTTTTTT	TRBJ2-2	TRBV7-6	.	.
CASSDGTAPYEQYF	TGTGCCAGCAGCGATGGGACTGCCCCCTACGAGCAGTACTTC	TRBJ2-7	TRBV11-3	.	.
CASSETTGPFLAFF	TGTGCCAGCAGTGAGACGACAGGGCCATTTCTAGCTTTCTTT	TRBJ1-1	TRBV2	TRBD1	.
CAISERVEGQVQKRTEAFF	TGTGCCATCAGTGAAAGGGTTGAAGGACAGGTCCAAAAGAGGACTGAAGCTTTCTTT	TRBJ1-1	TRBV10-3	TRBD1	.
CSVERRSRGETGELFF	TGCAGCGTTGAAAGGCGGTCAAGGGGAGAGACCGGGGAGCTGTTTTTT	TRBJ2-2	TRBV29-1	.	once
CAWSSQGSGTDTQYF	TGTGCCTGGAGTTCTCAGGGTAGTGGCACAGATACGCAGTATTTT	TRBJ2-3	TRBV30	.	.
CSAGHTGELFF	TGCAGTGCAGGTCACACCGGGGAGCTGTTTTTT	TRBJ2-2	TRBV20-1	.	.
CASRGGLSHEQFF	TGTGCCAGCCGAGGAGGACTCTCCCATGAGCAGTTCTTC	TRBJ2-1	TRBV7-6	.	.
CSVEVRGRELAGVEQFF	TGCAGCGTTGAAGTAAGGGGGAGAGAACTAGCGGGAGTTGAGCAGTTCTTC	TRBJ2-1	TRBV29-1	TRBD2	.
CASSLSLPWELFF	TGTGCCAGCAGCTTATCACTCCCATGGGAGCTGTTTTTT	TRBJ2-2	TRBV7-9	.	.
CASSSRGPVDTEAFF	TGTGCCAGCAGTTCACGGGGTCCTGTGGACACTGAAGCTTTCTTT	TRBJ1-1	TRBV27	.	.
CASSFSPLGETQYF	TGCGCCAGCAGTTTTTCTCCCCTCGGAGAGACCCAGTACTTC	TRBJ2-5	TRBV5-1	.	.
CASSVDAGYSQPQHF	TGTGCCAGCAGCGTAGACGCAGGGTACAGTCAGCCCCAGCATTTT	TRBJ1-5	TRBV9	.	.
CASSYSSGPSYEQYF	TGTGCCAGCAGTTACTCGAGCGGGCCCTCCTACGAGCAGTACTTC	TRBJ2-7	TRBV6-5	.	.
CASSQSWLSGRAYEQYF	TGTGCCAGCAGCCAAAGTTGGCTCAGCGGGAGGGCCTACGAGCAGTACTTC	TRBJ2-7	TRBV14	TRBD2	.
CVVIGMNTEAFF	TGCGTCGTGATAGGAATGAACACTGAAGCTTTCTTT	TRBJ1-1	TRBV29-1	.	.
CASSDGTGLWADTQYF	TGCGCCAGCAGCGATGGGACAGGGCTCTGGGCAGATACGCAGTATTTT	TRBJ2-3	TRBV5-1	TRBD1	.
CASSFLKIYGYTF	TGTGCCAGCAGTTTCCTGAAAATCTATGGCTACACCTTC	TRBJ1-2	TRBV28	.	.
CASPGSGTEAFF	TGTGCCTCCCCAGGGAGTGGAACTGAAGCTTTCTTT	TRBJ1-1	TRBV30	.	few